The rows below give T cell receptor beta chains drawn from one sample of a study of blood T cell repertoires in COVID-19. Clones were sequenced by immunoSEQ multiplex PCR, and TCRdb holds only the in-frame ones, with some missing. This table holds tens of thousands of clones, 91% found once. Sequenced: peripheral blood. Source of these receptors: a human donor in a cohort sampled during active COVID-19. The CDR3 runs from the conserved cysteine through the conserved F or W. The D gene is left open where the match is weak. A row's size may be missing; if present it is once, few, many or a size class.

V: TRBV9; size: -; length: 16; J: TRBJ1-3; D: -; CDR3: CASSVQYGSSGNTIYF; DNA: TGTGCCAGCAGCGTCCAATACGGGAGCTCTGGAAACACCATATATTTT
V: TRBV9; size: few; length: 17; J: TRBJ1-2; D: TRBD1; CDR3: CASSDTYSGTGPYGYTF; DNA: TGTGCCAGCAGCGACACTTATTCCGGGACAGGGCCCTATGGCTACACCTTC
V: TRBV5-6; size: -; length: 13; J: TRBJ2-1; D: -; CDR3: CAGRDSSYNEQFF; DNA: TGTGCCGGCCGGGACTCCTCCTACAATGAGCAGTTCTTC
V: TRBV7-8; size: -; length: 13; J: TRBJ2-2; D: -; CDR3: CASGGLNTGELFF; DNA: TGTGCCAGCGGGGGACTTAACACCGGGGAGCTGTTTTTT
V: TRBV30; size: once; length: 15; J: TRBJ1-3; D: -; CDR3: CASPAGSSSGNTIYF; DNA: TGTGCCTCTCCTGCTGGCTCAAGCTCTGGAAACACCATATATTTT
V: TRBV5-6; size: -; length: 15; J: TRBJ1-2; D: -; CDR3: CASSLGWGQNYGYTF; DNA: TGTGCCAGCAGCTTAGGGTGGGGCCAGAACTATGGCTACACCTTC
V: TRBV18; size: -; length: 14; J: TRBJ2-3; D: -; CDR3: CASSTSSSTDTQYF; DNA: TGTGCCAGCTCAACTAGTTCTAGCACAGATACGCAGTATTTT
V: TRBV30; size: -; length: 14; J: TRBJ2-5; D: TRBD1; CDR3: CAAKPGTGLETQYF; DNA: TGTGCCGCCAAACCCGGGACAGGGCTGGAGACCCAGTACTTC
V: TRBV5-6; size: -; length: 15; J: TRBJ2-1; D: -; CDR3: CASSLERLAYNEQFF; DNA: TGTGCCAGCAGCTTGGAACGACTAGCCTACAATGAGCAGTTCTTC
V: TRBV29-1; size: -; length: 15; J: TRBJ2-6; D: TRBD1; CDR3: CSVRQGHSGANVLTF; DNA: TGCAGCGTTAGACAGGGTCACTCTGGGGCCAACGTCCTGACTTTC
V: TRBV7-9; size: few; length: 12; J: TRBJ1-1; D: -; CDR3: CASSLARSGGIF; DNA: TGTGCCAGCAGCTTAGCGCGGTCGGGCGGGATTTTT
V: TRBV2; size: few; length: 17; J: TRBJ1-5; D: TRBD1; CDR3: CASSEAGTGYSNQPQHF; DNA: TGTGCCAGCAGTGAAGCGGGGACAGGGTATAGCAATCAGCCCCAGCATTTT
V: TRBV27; size: -; length: 14; J: TRBJ2-5; D: TRBD1; CDR3: CASSFKDRGQTQYF; DNA: TGTGCCAGCAGTTTTAAGGACAGGGGACAGACCCAGTACTTC
V: TRBV5-1; size: -; length: 13; J: TRBJ1-3; D: -; CDR3: CASRQSSGNTIYF; DNA: TGCGCCAGCCGACAGTCCTCTGGAAACACCATATATTTT
V: TRBV7-9; size: -; length: 15; J: TRBJ1-1; D: TRBD1; CDR3: CASSAHRGVNTEAFF; DNA: TGTGCCAGCAGCGCCCACAGGGGGGTGAACACTGAAGCTTTCTTT
V: TRBV15; size: -; length: 16; J: TRBJ2-1; D: -; CDR3: CATSRARAGSGDEQFF; DNA: TGTGCCACCAGCAGAGCCCGAGCCGGGAGTGGGGATGAGCAGTTCTTC
V: TRBV6-4; size: -; length: 16; J: TRBJ1-1; D: -; CDR3: CASSDSMGGENTEAFF; DNA: TGTGCCAGCAGTGACTCGATGGGGGGAGAGAACACTGAAGCTTTCTTT
V: TRBV28; size: -; length: 17; J: TRBJ1-1; D: TRBD1; CDR3: CASSSLTGLYSSTEAFF; DNA: TGTGCCAGCAGTTCCCTGACAGGGCTCTACTCTAGCACTGAAGCTTTCTTT
V: TRBV7-2; size: -; length: 15; J: TRBJ1-6; D: TRBD1; CDR3: CASSPGQGDNSPLHF; DNA: TGTGCCAGCAGCCCGGGACAGGGAGATAATTCACCCCTCCACTTT
V: TRBV12-3/TRBV12-4; size: -; length: 13; J: TRBJ1-5; D: -; CDR3: CASNLGGGQPQHF; DNA: TGTGCCAGCAACCTAGGCGGAGGCCAGCCCCAGCATTTT
V: TRBV28; size: -; length: 14; J: TRBJ2-1; D: TRBD2; CDR3: CASSRTSGGGEQFF; DNA: TGTGCCAGCAGTCGGACTAGCGGGGGTGGTGAGCAGTTCTTC
V: TRBV19; size: -; length: 12; J: TRBJ2-1; D: -; CDR3: CASTRGTGEQFF; DNA: TGTGCCAGTACGCGCGGGACGGGTGAGCAGTTCTTC
V: TRBV5-6; size: -; length: 17; J: TRBJ2-1; D: TRBD2; CDR3: CASSALRVAGGYNEQFF; DNA: TGTGCCAGCAGCGCTCTCCGGGTGGCGGGAGGATACAATGAGCAGTTCTTC
V: TRBV19; size: few; length: 15; J: TRBJ1-5; D: TRBD1; CDR3: CASSETGGAGQPQHF; DNA: TGTGCCAGTAGTGAAACAGGGGGTGCCGGACAGCCCCAGCATTTT
V: TRBV10-3; size: -; length: 14; J: TRBJ2-3; D: TRBD2; CDR3: CAISPGLVRDTQYF; DNA: TGTGCCATCAGTCCGGGACTAGTACGGGATACGCAGTATTTT
V: TRBV6-2/TRBV6-3; size: -; length: 15; J: TRBJ1-5; D: -; CDR3: CASSPVGTVTQPQHF; DNA: TGTGCCAGCAGCCCAGTAGGAACAGTGACTCAGCCCCAGCATTTT
V: TRBV3-1/TRBV3-2; size: -; length: 12; J: TRBJ1-1; D: -; CDR3: CASSQTKGEAFF; DNA: TGTGCCAGCAGCCAAACAAAGGGGGAAGCTTTCTTT
V: TRBV6-2/TRBV6-3; size: -; length: 14; J: TRBJ1-5; D: -; CDR3: CASSIHDRIQPQHF; DNA: TGTGCCAGCAGTATACATGACAGAATCCAGCCCCAGCATTTT